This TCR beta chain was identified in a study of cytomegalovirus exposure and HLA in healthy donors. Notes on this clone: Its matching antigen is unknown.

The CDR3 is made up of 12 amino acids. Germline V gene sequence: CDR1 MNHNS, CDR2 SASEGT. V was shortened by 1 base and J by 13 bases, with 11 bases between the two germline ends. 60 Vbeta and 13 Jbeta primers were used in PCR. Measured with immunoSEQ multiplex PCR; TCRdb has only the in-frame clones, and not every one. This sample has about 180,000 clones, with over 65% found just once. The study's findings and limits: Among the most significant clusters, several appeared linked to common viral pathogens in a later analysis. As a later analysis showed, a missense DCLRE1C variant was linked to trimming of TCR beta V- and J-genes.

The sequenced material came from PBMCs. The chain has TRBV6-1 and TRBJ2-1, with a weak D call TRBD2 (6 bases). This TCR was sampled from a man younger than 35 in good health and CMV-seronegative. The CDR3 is CASSEGAGPQFF. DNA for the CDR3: TGTGCCAGCAGTGAAGGAGCGGGCCCCCAGTTCTTC.